This T cell receptor (beta chain) was documented in a study of CD8 T cells in Susac syndrome. Findings and limits, study-wide: The authors acknowledged that the study's TCR sequencing and HLA analysis involved relatively few individuals.

The CDR3 consists of 17 residues. The germline V gene encodes CDR1 MNHNS and CDR2 SASEGT. Trimming took 5 bases from V and 3 from J; bases not matched to a gene: 14. An input of roughly 0.45 to 1 ug of RNA was subjected to reverse transcription using random hexamers. Multiplex immunoSEQ PCR targeted 54 Vbeta and 13 Jbeta TCR beta segments. TCRdb fed the immunoSEQ multiplex PCR reads into MiXCR, producing one record per CDR3 protein. The sample has about 130,000 distinct CDR3 sequences; roughly 96% are singletons. Notes on this clonotype: Its antigen is unknown.

Controls were healthy donors (matched for age and sex). Through negative isolation, CD4+ and CD8+ T cells were obtained, while TEMRA cells were enriched using FACS. This TCR came from a human donor in good health. This chain joins TRBV6-1 and TRBJ2-7, with 9 nucleotides matching TRBD2. The specimen was CD4+ T cells from PBMCs. CDR3 nucleotide sequence: TGTGCCAGCAGTACACCTACTAGCGGGCAAAGAGACTACGAGCAGTACTTC. Translation gives CASSTPTSGQRDYEQYF.